These T cell receptor beta chains were read from a single sample in a study of blood T cells in healthy people across ages. TCRdb fed the 5' RACE reads into MiXCR, producing one record per CDR3 protein. The sample lists roughly 1,700,000 distinct CDR3 sequences, 28% occurring once. What was sequenced was blood. The receptors shown here come from a woman in her thirties in good health. Both conserved end residues are part of each CDR3. The order of the fields is D gene, V gene, clone size, J gene, CDR3 length, CDR3 protein, CDR3 DNA. A D gene is named only where the DNA matches it firmly. The size of a clone is reported for some rows only, either as once, few or many, or as a class for expanded clones.

d_call: -
v_call: TRBV29-1
clone_size: few
j_call: TRBJ1-2
cdr3_length: 13
cdr3_aa: CSANPGGYYGYTF
cdr3_nt: TGCAGCGCAAATCCCGGCGGTTACTATGGCTACACCTTC

d_call: -
v_call: TRBV5-1
clone_size: few
j_call: TRBJ1-2
cdr3_length: 11
cdr3_aa: CASGESYGYTF
cdr3_nt: TGCGCCAGCGGCGAATCATATGGCTACACCTTC

d_call: TRBD1
v_call: TRBV3-1
clone_size: few
j_call: TRBJ2-6
cdr3_length: 16
cdr3_aa: CASSQGGGYVANVRTF
cdr3_nt: TGTGCCAGCAGCCAAGGAGGGGGCTACGTGGCCAACGTCCGGACTTTC

d_call: -
v_call: TRBV28
clone_size: few
j_call: TRBJ1-2
cdr3_length: 13
cdr3_aa: CASRLGSNYGYTF
cdr3_nt: TGTGCCAGCCGCCTGGGCTCTAACTATGGCTACACCTTC

d_call: TRBD2
v_call: TRBV7-2
clone_size: many
j_call: TRBJ2-7
cdr3_length: 16
cdr3_aa: CASSWPGTSGSYEQYF
cdr3_nt: TGTGCCAGCAGCTGGCCGGGGACTAGCGGGAGCTACGAGCAGTACTTC

d_call: -
v_call: TRBV5-1
clone_size: many
j_call: TRBJ2-2
cdr3_length: 12
cdr3_aa: CASSSTAGELFF
cdr3_nt: TGTGCCAGCAGCTCGACTGCTGGGGAACTGTTTTTT

d_call: -
v_call: TRBV10-2
clone_size: few
j_call: TRBJ1-5
cdr3_length: 15
cdr3_aa: CASSKQTPGNQPQHF
cdr3_nt: TGCGCCAGCAGTAAACAGACACCAGGCAATCAGCCCCAGCATTTT

d_call: TRBD2
v_call: TRBV14
clone_size: -
j_call: TRBJ2-3
cdr3_length: 17
cdr3_aa: CASSQDLAGVSTDTQYF
cdr3_nt: TGTGCCAGCAGCCAAGATCTAGCGGGGGTCTCAACAGATACGCAGTATTTT

d_call: -
v_call: TRBV6-1
clone_size: few
j_call: TRBJ2-7
cdr3_length: 14
cdr3_aa: CASTGQGAGGEQYF
cdr3_nt: TGTGCCAGCACCGGACAGGGAGCCGGGGGGGAGCAGTACTTC

d_call: -
v_call: TRBV5-5
clone_size: many
j_call: TRBJ2-7
cdr3_length: 13
cdr3_aa: CASSLRWTYEQYF
cdr3_nt: TGTGCCAGCAGCCTAAGGTGGACTTACGAGCAGTACTTC

d_call: TRBD2
v_call: TRBV6-2/TRBV6-3
clone_size: many
j_call: TRBJ2-7
cdr3_length: 16
cdr3_aa: CASTPSWTSSSYEQYF
cdr3_nt: TGTGCCAGCACTCCGTCCTGGACTAGCAGCTCCTACGAGCAGTACTTC

d_call: -
v_call: TRBV7-2
clone_size: -
j_call: TRBJ2-7
cdr3_length: 15
cdr3_aa: CASSLGITPSYEQYF
cdr3_nt: TGTGCCAGCAGCTTAGGTATTACTCCTTCCTATGAGCAGTACTTC

d_call: TRBD2
v_call: TRBV7-2
clone_size: few
j_call: TRBJ2-5
cdr3_length: 16
cdr3_aa: CASSTSGGALQETQYF
cdr3_nt: TGTGCCAGCAGCACCTCCGGGGGGGCCCTCCAAGAGACCCAGTACTTC

d_call: TRBD2
v_call: TRBV7-2
clone_size: few
j_call: TRBJ2-7
cdr3_length: 15
cdr3_aa: CASSLETSGRFEQYF
cdr3_nt: TGTGCCAGCAGCTTAGAAACTAGCGGGAGGTTCGAGCAGTACTTC

d_call: TRBD2
v_call: TRBV10-3
clone_size: few
j_call: TRBJ2-3
cdr3_length: 16
cdr3_aa: CAISDRAGGSRDTQYF
cdr3_nt: TGTGCCATCAGTGACAGAGCGGGAGGGAGCAGGGATACGCAGTATTTT

d_call: TRBD2
v_call: TRBV7-9
clone_size: -
j_call: TRBJ2-5
cdr3_length: 15
cdr3_aa: CAGSPASGEKETQYF
cdr3_nt: TGTGCCGGCAGCCCGGCCAGCGGGGAGAAAGAGACCCAGTACTTC

d_call: -
v_call: TRBV29-1
clone_size: many
j_call: TRBJ1-2
cdr3_length: 12
cdr3_aa: CSVDQLNYGYTF
cdr3_nt: TGCAGCGTAGATCAGCTGAACTATGGCTACACCTTC

d_call: TRBD2
v_call: TRBV5-6
clone_size: -
j_call: TRBJ2-5
cdr3_length: 16
cdr3_aa: CASSLVSAGRGETQYF
cdr3_nt: TGTGCCAGCAGCTTAGTATCAGCGGGACGGGGAGAGACCCAGTACTTC

d_call: TRBD1
v_call: TRBV19
clone_size: -
j_call: TRBJ1-1
cdr3_length: 16
cdr3_aa: CASSTVRTGSNTEAFF
cdr3_nt: TGTGCCAGTAGTACTGTCCGGACAGGGTCCAACACTGAAGCTTTCTTT

d_call: -
v_call: TRBV7-2
clone_size: few
j_call: TRBJ2-3
cdr3_length: 16
cdr3_aa: CASRGPRGVCTDTQYF
cdr3_nt: TGTGCCAGCAGAGGTCCTCGCGGAGTGTGTACAGATACGCAGTATTTT

d_call: TRBD1
v_call: TRBV7-2
clone_size: many
j_call: TRBJ1-2
cdr3_length: 16
cdr3_aa: CASSLGLRGGDYGYTF
cdr3_nt: TGTGCCAGCAGCTTAGGACTCAGAGGGGGCGACTATGGCTACACCTTC

d_call: -
v_call: TRBV29-1
clone_size: many
j_call: TRBJ2-7
cdr3_length: 13
cdr3_aa: CSVEDPTAHEQYF
cdr3_nt: TGCAGCGTTGAAGATCCGACAGCCCACGAGCAGTACTTC

d_call: -
v_call: TRBV2
clone_size: -
j_call: TRBJ1-1
cdr3_length: 15
cdr3_aa: CASSEGGRGRADAFF
cdr3_nt: TGTGCCAGCAGTGAAGGAGGCAGGGGTAGGGCAGATGCTTTCTTT

d_call: TRBD1
v_call: TRBV12-3/TRBV12-4
clone_size: few
j_call: TRBJ1-4
cdr3_length: 15
cdr3_aa: CASRFETGDNEKLFF
cdr3_nt: TGTGCCAGCAGATTTGAGACAGGGGATAATGAAAAACTGTTTTTT

d_call: TRBD2
v_call: TRBV6-4
clone_size: -
j_call: TRBJ2-1
cdr3_length: 17
cdr3_aa: CASSDSKLAGGMGEQFF
cdr3_nt: TGTGCCAGCAGTGACTCGAAGCTAGCGGGGGGGATGGGTGAGCAGTTCTTC

d_call: TRBD1
v_call: TRBV6-5
clone_size: -
j_call: TRBJ2-5
cdr3_length: 13
cdr3_aa: CASSFGTGGQQYF
cdr3_nt: TGTGCCAGCAGTTTCGGGACAGGGGGACAGCAGTACTTC

d_call: -
v_call: TRBV27
clone_size: once
j_call: TRBJ2-7
cdr3_length: 14
cdr3_aa: CVSSLGTPGGEQYF
cdr3_nt: TGTGTCAGCAGTTTAGGGACCCCCGGCGGGGAGCAGTACTTC

d_call: -
v_call: TRBV29-1
clone_size: many
j_call: TRBJ2-7
cdr3_length: 12
cdr3_aa: CSVGGQNYEQYF
cdr3_nt: TGCAGCGTGGGAGGACAAAACTACGAGCAGTACTTC

d_call: TRBD1
v_call: TRBV5-1
clone_size: -
j_call: TRBJ1-5
cdr3_length: 14
cdr3_aa: CASSVTGESQPQHF
cdr3_nt: TGCGCCAGCAGCGTCACAGGGGAGAGTCAGCCCCAGCATTTT

d_call: TRBD1
v_call: TRBV24-1
clone_size: few
j_call: TRBJ1-5
cdr3_length: 15
cdr3_aa: CATSDRTGGNQPQHF
cdr3_nt: TGTGCCACCAGTGATAGGACAGGGGGAAATCAGCCCCAGCATTTT

d_call: -
v_call: TRBV29-1
clone_size: -
j_call: TRBJ2-3
cdr3_length: 18
cdr3_aa: CSVAGKGPPSGSTDTQYF
cdr3_nt: TGCAGCGTTGCCGGAAAAGGGCCTCCCTCGGGTAGCACAGATACGCAGTATTTT

d_call: -
v_call: TRBV6-5
clone_size: -
j_call: TRBJ1-6
cdr3_length: 13
cdr3_aa: CASRRTENSPLHF
cdr3_nt: TGTGCCAGCAGACGGACAGAAAATTCACCCCTCCACTTT

d_call: TRBD2
v_call: TRBV7-3
clone_size: -
j_call: TRBJ2-7
cdr3_length: 15
cdr3_aa: CASSLIAGAGNEQYF
cdr3_nt: TGTGCCAGCAGCTTGATAGCGGGGGCGGGCAATGAGCAGTACTTC

d_call: -
v_call: TRBV24-1
clone_size: -
j_call: TRBJ1-5
cdr3_length: 14
cdr3_aa: CATSGGEGSQPQHF
cdr3_nt: TGTGCCACCAGTGGGGGGGAGGGGAGTCAGCCCCAGCATTTT

d_call: -
v_call: TRBV29-1
clone_size: few
j_call: TRBJ1-6
cdr3_length: 13
cdr3_aa: CSVVVGDWAPLHF
cdr3_nt: TGCAGCGTTGTGGTCGGGGATTGGGCACCCCTCCACTTT

d_call: -
v_call: TRBV6-1
clone_size: many
j_call: TRBJ2-7
cdr3_length: 13
cdr3_aa: CASQTGVAYEQYF
cdr3_nt: TGTGCCAGCCAGACAGGCGTCGCCTACGAGCAGTACTTC

d_call: -
v_call: TRBV18
clone_size: -
j_call: TRBJ2-7
cdr3_length: 13
cdr3_aa: CASSPERLSEQYF
cdr3_nt: TGTGCCAGCTCACCAGAGAGGCTCTCCGAGCAGTACTTC

d_call: -
v_call: TRBV4-3
clone_size: -
j_call: TRBJ2-7
cdr3_length: 16
cdr3_aa: CASSQYTDKGFYEQYF
cdr3_nt: TGCGCCAGCAGCCAGTACACGGACAAGGGATTCTACGAGCAGTACTTC

d_call: -
v_call: TRBV5-1
clone_size: -
j_call: TRBJ1-1
cdr3_length: 14
cdr3_aa: CASSNTGLETEAFF
cdr3_nt: TGCGCCAGCAGCAACACAGGTCTGGAGACTGAAGCTTTCTTT

d_call: TRBD1
v_call: TRBV10-1
clone_size: few
j_call: TRBJ1-2
cdr3_length: 15
cdr3_aa: CASTGQGPFLRGYTF
cdr3_nt: TGCGCCAGCACCGGACAGGGTCCCTTTTTGCGTGGCTACACCTTC